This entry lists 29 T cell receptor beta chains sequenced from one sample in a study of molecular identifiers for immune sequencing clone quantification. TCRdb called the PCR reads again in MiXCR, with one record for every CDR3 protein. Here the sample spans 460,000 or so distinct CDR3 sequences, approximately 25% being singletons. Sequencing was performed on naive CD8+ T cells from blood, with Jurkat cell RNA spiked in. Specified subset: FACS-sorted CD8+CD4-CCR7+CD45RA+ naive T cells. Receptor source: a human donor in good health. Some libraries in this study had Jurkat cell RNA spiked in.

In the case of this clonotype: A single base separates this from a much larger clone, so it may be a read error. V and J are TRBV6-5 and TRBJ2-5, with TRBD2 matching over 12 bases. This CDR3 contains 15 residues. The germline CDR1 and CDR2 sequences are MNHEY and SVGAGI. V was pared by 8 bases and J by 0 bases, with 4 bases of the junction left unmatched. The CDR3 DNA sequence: TGTGCCAGCGTGCCTAGCGGGGGGGACCAAGAGACCCAGTACTTC. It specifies CASVPSGGDQETQYF.

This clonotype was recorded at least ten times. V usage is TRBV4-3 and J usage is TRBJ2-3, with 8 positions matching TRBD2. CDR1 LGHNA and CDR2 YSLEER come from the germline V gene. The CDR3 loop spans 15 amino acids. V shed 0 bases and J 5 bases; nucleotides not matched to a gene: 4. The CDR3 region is CASSQDSGIIDTQYF. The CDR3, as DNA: TGCGCCAGCAGCCAAGATAGCGGGATCATAGATACGCAGTATTTT.

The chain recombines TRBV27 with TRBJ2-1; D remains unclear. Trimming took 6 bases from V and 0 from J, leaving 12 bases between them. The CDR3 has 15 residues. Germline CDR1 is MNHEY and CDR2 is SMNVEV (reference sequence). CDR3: CASSPRSSSYNEQFF. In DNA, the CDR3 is TGTGCCAGCAGCCCACGATCGAGCTCCTACAATGAGCAGTTCTTC.

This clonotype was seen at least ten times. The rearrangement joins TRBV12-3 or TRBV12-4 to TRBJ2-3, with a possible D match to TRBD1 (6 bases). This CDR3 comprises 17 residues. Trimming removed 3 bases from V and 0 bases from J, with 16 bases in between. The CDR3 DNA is TGTGCCAGCAGTTTGGGGGCGATCGTGGTCAGCACAGATACGCAGTATTTT. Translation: CASSLGAIVVSTDTQYF.

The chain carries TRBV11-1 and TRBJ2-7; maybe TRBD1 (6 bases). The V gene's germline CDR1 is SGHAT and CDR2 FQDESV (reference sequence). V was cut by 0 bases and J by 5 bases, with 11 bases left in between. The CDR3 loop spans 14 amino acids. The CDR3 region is CASSLAQGVHEQYF. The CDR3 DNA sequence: TGTGCCAGCAGCTTAGCACAGGGTGTACACGAGCAGTACTTC.

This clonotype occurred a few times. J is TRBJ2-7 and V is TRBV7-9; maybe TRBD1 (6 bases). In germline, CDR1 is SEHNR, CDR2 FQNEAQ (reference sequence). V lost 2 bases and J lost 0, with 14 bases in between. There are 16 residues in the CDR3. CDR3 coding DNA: TGTGCCAGCAGCTTATTGACAGGAACGAGCTCCTACGAGCAGTACTTC. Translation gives CASSLLTGTSSYEQYF. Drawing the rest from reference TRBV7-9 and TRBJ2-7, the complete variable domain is DTGVSQNPRHKITKRGQNVTFRCDPISEHNRLYWYRQTLGQGPEFLTYFQNEAQLEKSRLLSDRFSAERPKGSFSTLEIQRTEQGDSAMYLCASSLLTGTSSYEQYFGPGTRLTVT.

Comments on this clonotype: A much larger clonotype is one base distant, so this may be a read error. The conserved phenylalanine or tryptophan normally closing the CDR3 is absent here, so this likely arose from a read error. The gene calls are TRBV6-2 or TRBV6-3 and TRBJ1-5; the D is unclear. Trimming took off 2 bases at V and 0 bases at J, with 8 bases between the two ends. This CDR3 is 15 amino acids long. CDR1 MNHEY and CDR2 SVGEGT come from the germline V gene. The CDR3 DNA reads TGTGCCAGCAGTTACCCCGCCAGTAGCAATCAGCCCCAGCATTCT. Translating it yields CASSYPASSNQPQHS.

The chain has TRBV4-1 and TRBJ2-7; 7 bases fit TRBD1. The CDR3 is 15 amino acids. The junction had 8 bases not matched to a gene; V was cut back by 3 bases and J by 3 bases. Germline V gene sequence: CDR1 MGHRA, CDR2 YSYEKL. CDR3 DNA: TGCGCCAGCAGCCAGGAACTCGGGACAGACTACGAGCAGTACTTC. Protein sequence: CASSQELGTDYEQYF.

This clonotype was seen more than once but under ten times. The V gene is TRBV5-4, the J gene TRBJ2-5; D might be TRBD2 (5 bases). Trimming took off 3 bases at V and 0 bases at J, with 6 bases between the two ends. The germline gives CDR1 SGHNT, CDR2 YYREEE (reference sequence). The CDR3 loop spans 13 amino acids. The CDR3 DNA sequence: TGTGCCAGCAGCTCAGCGGACCAAGAGACCCAGTACTTC. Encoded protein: CASSSADQETQYF.

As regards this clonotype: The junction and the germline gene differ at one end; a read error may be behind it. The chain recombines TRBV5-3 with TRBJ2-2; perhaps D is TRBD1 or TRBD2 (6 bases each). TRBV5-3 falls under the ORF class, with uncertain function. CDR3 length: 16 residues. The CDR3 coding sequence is TGTGCCAGCAGCTTAGGAGGGGGTTTACACACCGGGGAGCTGTTTTTT. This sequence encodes CASSLGGGLHTGELFF.

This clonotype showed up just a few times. CDR3 sequence (DNA): TGTGCCAGCAGCTTAGAGACAGGGGACAATCAGCCCCAGCATTTT. It translates to CASSLETGDNQPQHF. The rearrangement joins TRBV7-6 to TRBJ1-5; 8 nucleotides line up with TRBD1. CDR1 is SGHVS, CDR2 FNYEAQ, per germline. V was clipped by 1 base and J by 3 bases; unmatched bases: 2. The CDR3 spans 15 residues.

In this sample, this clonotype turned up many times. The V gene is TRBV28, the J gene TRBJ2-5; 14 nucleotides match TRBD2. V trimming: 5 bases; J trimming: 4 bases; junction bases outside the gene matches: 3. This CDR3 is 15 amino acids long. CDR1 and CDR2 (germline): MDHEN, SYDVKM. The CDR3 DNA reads TGTGCCAGCAGTCTGGGACTAGCGGGAGTAGAGACCCAGTACTTC. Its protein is CASSLGLAGVETQYF.

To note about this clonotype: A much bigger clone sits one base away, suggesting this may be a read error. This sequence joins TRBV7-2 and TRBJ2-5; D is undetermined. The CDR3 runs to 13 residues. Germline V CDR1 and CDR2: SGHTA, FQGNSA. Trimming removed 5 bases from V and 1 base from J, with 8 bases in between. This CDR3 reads CASSAPPQETQYF. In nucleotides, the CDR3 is TGTGCCAGCAGCGCCCCCCCCCAAGAGACCCAGTACTTC.

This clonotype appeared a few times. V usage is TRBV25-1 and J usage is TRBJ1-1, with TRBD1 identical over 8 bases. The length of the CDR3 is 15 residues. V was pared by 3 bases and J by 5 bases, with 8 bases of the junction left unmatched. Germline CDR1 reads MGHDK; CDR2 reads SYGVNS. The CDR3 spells CASSDPRTGKTEAFF. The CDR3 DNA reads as TGTGCCAGCAGTGATCCTAGGACAGGGAAGACTGAAGCTTTCTTT.

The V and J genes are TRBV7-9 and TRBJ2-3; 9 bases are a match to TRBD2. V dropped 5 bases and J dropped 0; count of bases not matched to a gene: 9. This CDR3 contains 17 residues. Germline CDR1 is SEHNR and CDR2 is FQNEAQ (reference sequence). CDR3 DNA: TGTGCCAGCAGCCCTCCTGGCGGGAGGGTTAGCACAGATACGCAGTATTTT. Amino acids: CASSPPGGRVSTDTQYF.

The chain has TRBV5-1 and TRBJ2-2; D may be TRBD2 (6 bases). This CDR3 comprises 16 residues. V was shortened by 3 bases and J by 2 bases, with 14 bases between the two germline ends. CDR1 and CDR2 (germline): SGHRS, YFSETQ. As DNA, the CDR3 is TGCGCCAGCAGCTCGAACCGGGACTCAAACACCGGGGAGCTGTTTTTT. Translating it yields CASSSNRDSNTGELFF.

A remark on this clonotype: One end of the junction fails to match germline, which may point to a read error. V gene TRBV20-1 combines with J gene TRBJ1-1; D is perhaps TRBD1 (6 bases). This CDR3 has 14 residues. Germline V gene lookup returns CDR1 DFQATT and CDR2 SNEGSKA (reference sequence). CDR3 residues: CSARYSTGGAEAFF. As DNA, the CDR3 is TGCAGTGCTAGATACTCTACCGGGGGGGCTGAGGCTTTCTTT.

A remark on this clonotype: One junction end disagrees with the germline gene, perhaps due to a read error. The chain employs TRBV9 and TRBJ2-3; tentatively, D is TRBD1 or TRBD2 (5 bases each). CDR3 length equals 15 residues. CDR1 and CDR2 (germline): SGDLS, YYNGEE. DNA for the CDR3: TGTGCCAGCGGCGTAAGTGGGGGTGCAGGAGATACGCAGTATTTT. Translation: CASGVSGGAGDTQYF.

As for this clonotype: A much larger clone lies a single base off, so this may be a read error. The CDR3 DNA is TGTGCCGGCTCCGGATTAGCGGGAGTGTTCATGAGCACAGATACGCAGTATTTT. Its protein is CAGSGLAGVFMSTDTQYF. The gene calls are TRBV18 and TRBJ2-3; 9 nucleotides line up with TRBD2. Germline V CDR1 and CDR2: KGHSH, LQKENI. The CDR3 has 18 residues.

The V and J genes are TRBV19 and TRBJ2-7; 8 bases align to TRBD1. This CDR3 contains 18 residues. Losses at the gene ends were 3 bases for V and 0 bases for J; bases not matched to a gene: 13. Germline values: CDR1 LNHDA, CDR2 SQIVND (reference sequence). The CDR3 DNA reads TGTGCCAGTAGTATGGGGCCCGGGGGACAGGCCTTCTCCTACGAGCAGTACTTC. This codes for CASSMGPGGQAFSYEQYF. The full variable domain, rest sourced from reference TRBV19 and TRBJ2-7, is DGGITQSPKYLFRKEGQNVTLSCEQNLNHDAMYWYRQDPGQGLRLIYYSQIVNDFQKGDIAEGYSVSREKKESFPLTVTSAQKNPTAFYLCASSMGPGGQAFSYEQYFGPGTRLTVT.

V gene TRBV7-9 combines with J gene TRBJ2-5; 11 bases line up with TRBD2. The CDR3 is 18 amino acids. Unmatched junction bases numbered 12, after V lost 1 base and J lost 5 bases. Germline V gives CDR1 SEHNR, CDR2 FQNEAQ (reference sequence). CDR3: CASSLVTSGGPGEETQYF. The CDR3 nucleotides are TGTGCCAGCAGCTTAGTTACTAGCGGGGGCCCCGGCGAGGAGACCCAGTACTTC.

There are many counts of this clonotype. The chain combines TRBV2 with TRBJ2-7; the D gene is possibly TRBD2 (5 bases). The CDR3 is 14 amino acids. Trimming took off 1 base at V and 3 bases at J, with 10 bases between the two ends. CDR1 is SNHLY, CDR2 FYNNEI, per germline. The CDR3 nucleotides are TGTGCCAGCAGTGAAGTGATGGGAGACTACGAGCAGTACTTC. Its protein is CASSEVMGDYEQYF.

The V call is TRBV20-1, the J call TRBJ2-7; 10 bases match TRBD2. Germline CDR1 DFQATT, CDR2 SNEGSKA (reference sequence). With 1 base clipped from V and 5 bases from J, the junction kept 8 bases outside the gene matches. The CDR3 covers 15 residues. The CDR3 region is CSARVMPSGSHEQYF. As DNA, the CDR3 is TGCAGTGCTAGAGTAATGCCTAGCGGGAGCCACGAGCAGTACTTC.

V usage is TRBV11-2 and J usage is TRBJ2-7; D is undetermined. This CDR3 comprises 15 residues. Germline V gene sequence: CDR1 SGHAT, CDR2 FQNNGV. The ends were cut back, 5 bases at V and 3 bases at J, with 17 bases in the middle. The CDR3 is CASSNLADIVYEQYF. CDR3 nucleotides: TGTGCCAGCAGCAACCTTGCGGATATCGTCTACGAGCAGTACTTC.

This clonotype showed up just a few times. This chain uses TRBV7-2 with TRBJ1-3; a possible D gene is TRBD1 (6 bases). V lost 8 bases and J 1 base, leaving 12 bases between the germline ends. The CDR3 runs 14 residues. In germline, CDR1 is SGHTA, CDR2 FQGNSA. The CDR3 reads CASEDTGSGNTIYF. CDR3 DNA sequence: TGTGCCAGCGAGGATACAGGGTCTGGAAACACCATATATTTT.

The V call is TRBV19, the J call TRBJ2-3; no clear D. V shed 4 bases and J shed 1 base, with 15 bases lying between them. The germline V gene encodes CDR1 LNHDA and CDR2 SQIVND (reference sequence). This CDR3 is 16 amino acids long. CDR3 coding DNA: TGTGCCAGTAGTAAGAAACTCTCCCAACGCACAGATACGCAGTATTTT. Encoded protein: CASSKKLSQRTDTQYF.

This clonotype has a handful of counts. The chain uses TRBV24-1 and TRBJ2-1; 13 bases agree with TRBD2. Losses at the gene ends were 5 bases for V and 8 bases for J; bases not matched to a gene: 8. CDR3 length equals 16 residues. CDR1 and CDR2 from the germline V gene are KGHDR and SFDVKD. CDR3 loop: CATSAILAGGLDEQFF. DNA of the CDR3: TGTGCCACCAGTGCCATACTAGCGGGAGGGTTGGATGAGCAGTTCTTC.

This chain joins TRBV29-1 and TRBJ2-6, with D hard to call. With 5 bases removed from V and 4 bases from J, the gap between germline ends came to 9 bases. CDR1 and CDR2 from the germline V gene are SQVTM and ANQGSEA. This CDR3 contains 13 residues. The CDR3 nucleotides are TGCAGCGTTATCTCTGGCGGGGCCAACGTCCTGACTTTC. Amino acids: CSVISGGANVLTF.

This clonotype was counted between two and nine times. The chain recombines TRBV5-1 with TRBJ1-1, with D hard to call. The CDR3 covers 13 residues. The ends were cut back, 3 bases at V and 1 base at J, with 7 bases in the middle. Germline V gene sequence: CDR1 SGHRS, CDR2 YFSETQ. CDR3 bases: TGCGCCAGCAGCTCAATAGGGAACACTGAAGCTTTCTTT. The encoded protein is CASSSIGNTEAFF.